The source of this T cell receptor (beta chain) is a study of CD8 T cells in ankylosing spondylitis. This clonotype was detected a few times. The antigen is undetermined. Whole-study findings and limits: Clones linked to disease were reported to show significant enrichment in matched ankylosing spondylitis synovial fluid. Earlier reports found some motif variants in synovial fluid and blood in reactive arthritis. The authors found the disease-linked clones to be CD8+ and relatively rare in peripheral blood. Within ankylosing spondylitis blood, a TCR beta motif made up of eight highly homologous variants appeared to be characteristic.

The TCR beta libraries were generated through quantitative 5'-RACE incorporating molecular barcodes. TCRdb fed the 5' RACE reads into MiXCR, producing one record per CDR3 protein. The sample holds some 450,000 distinct CDR3 sequences, about a sixth seen once. Germline V gene sequence: CDR1 KGHSH, CDR2 LQKENI. Trimming took 4 bases from V and 3 from J, leaving 9 bases between them. The CDR3 consists of 13 residues. The sequencing sample was made of blood, either unsorted or a sorted T cell fraction (not recorded which). The TCR was taken from a male donor with ankylosing spondylitis. The chain recombines TRBV18 with TRBJ1-1, with unresolved D. In DNA, the CDR3 is TGTGCCAGCTCACGAGGGCTGGACACTGAAGCTTTCTTT. It specifies CASSRGLDTEAFF.